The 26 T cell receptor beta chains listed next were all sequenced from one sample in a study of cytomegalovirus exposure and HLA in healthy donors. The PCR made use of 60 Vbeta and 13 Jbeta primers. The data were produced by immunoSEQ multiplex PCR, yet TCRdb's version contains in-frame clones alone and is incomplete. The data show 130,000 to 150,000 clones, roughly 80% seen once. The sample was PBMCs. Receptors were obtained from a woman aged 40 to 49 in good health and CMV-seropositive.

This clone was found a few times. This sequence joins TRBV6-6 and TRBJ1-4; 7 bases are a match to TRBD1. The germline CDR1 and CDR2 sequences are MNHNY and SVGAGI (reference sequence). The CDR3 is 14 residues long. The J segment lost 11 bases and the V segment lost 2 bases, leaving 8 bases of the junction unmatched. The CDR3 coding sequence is TGTGCCAGCAGTTACCTACAGGGGCAGGGGAAACTGTTTTTT. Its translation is CASSYLQGQGKLFF.

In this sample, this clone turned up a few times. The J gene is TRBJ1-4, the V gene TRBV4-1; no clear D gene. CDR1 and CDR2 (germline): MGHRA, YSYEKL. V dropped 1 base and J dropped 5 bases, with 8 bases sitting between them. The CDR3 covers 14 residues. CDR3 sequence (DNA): TGCGCCAGCAGCCAAGTGGGCGTGAATGAAAAACTGTTTTTT. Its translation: CASSQVGVNEKLFF.

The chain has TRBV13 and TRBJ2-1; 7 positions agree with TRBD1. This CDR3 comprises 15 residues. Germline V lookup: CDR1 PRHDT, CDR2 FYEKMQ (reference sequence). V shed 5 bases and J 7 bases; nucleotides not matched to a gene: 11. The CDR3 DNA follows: TGTGCCAGCAGCGTGTACGGGGACAGTATGAATGAGCAGTTCTTC. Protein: CASSVYGDSMNEQFF. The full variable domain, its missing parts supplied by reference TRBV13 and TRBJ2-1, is AAGVIQSPRHLIKEKRETATLKCYPIPRHDTVYWYQQGPGQDPQFLISFYEKMQSDKGSIPDRFSAQQFSDYHSELNMSSLELGDSALYFCASSVYGDSMNEQFFGPGTRLTVL.

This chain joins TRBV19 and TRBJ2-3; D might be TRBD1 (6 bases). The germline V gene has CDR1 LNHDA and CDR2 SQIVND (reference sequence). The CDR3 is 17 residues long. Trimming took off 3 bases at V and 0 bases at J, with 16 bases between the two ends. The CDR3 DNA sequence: TGTGCCAGTAGTATGGGCCAGGGGCTGTTTAGCACAGATACGCAGTATTTT. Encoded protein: CASSMGQGLFSTDTQYF.

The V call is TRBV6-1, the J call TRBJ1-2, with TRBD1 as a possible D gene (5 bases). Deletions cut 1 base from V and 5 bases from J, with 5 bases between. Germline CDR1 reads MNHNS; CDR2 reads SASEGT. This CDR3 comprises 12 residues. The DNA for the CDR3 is TGTGCCAGCAGTGAAGAGGGGTATGGCTACACCTTC. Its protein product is CASSEEGYGYTF.

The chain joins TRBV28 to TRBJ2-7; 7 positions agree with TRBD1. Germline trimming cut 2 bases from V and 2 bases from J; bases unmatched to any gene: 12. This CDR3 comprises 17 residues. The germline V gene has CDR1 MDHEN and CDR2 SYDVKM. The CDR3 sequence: CASSLPGGGFFPYEQYF. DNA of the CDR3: TGTGCCAGCAGTTTACCAGGGGGTGGGTTTTTCCCCTACGAGCAGTACTTC.

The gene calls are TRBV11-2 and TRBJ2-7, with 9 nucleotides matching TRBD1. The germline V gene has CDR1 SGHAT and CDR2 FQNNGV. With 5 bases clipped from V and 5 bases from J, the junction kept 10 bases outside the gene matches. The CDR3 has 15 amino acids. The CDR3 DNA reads TGTGCCAGCAGCCTAACCGGGACAGGGTTGGACGAGCAGTACTTC. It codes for CASSLTGTGLDEQYF.

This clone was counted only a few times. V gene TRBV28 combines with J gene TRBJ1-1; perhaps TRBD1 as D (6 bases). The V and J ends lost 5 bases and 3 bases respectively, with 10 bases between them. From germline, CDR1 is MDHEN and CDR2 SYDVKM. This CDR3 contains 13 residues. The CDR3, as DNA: TGTGCCAGCAGTCGAGGGGGATACACTGAAGCTTTCTTT. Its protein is CASSRGGYTEAFF.

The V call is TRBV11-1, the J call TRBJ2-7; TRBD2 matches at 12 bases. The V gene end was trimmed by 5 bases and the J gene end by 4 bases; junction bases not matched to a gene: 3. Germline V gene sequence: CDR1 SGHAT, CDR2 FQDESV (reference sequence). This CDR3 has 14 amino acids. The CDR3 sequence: CASSLGLAGYEQYF. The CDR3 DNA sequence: TGTGCCAGCAGCCTCGGACTAGCGGGATACGAGCAGTACTTC.

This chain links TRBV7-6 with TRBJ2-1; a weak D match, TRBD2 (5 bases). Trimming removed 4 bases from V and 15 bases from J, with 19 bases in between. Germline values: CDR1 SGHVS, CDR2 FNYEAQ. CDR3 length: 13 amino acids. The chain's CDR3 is CASSSSVVGVSFF. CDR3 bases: TGTGCCAGCAGCTCATCGGTTGTCGGGGTTTCGTTCTTC.

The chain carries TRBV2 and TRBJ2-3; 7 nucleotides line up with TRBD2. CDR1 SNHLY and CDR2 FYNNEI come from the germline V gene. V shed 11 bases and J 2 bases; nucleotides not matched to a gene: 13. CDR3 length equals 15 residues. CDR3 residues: CAGQGGGPNTDTQYF. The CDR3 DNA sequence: TGTGCCGGACAAGGCGGGGGACCGAACACAGATACGCAGTATTTT.

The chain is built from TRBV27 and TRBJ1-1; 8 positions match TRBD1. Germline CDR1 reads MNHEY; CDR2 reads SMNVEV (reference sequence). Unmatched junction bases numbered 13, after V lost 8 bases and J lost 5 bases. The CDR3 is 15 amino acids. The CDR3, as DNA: TGTGCCAGCGCCCTTGATTCAGGGGGCCGAACTGAAGCTTTCTTT. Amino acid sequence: CASALDSGGRTEAFF.

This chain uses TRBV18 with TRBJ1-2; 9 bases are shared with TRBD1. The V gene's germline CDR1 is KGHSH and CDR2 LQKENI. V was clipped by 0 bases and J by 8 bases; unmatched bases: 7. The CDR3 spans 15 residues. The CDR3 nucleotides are TGTGCCAGCTCACCACCGGTACAGGGGGCGTTGGGCTACACCTTC. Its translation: CASSPPVQGALGYTF.

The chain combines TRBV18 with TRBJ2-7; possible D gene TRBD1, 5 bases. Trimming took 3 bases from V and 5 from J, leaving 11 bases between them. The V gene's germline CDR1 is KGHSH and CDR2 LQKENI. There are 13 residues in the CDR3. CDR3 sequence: CASSPSGPDEQYF. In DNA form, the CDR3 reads TGTGCCAGCTCACCCTCAGGGCCGGACGAGCAGTACTTC.

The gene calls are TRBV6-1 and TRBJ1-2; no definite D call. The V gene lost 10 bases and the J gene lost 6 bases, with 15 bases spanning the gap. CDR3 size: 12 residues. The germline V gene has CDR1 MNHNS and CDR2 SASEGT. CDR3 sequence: CATQFLRDGYTF. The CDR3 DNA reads TGTGCCACCCAATTCCTGAGGGATGGCTACACCTTC.

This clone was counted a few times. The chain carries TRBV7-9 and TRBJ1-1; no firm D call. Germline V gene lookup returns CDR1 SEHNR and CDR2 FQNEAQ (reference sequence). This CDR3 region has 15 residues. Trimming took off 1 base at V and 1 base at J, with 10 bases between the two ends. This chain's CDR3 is CASSLGREQNTEAFF. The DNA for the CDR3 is TGTGCCAGCAGCTTAGGCCGTGAACAGAACACTGAAGCTTTCTTT. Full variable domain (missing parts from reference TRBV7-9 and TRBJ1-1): DTGVSQNPRHKITKRGQNVTFRCDPISEHNRLYWYRQTLGQGPEFLTYFQNEAQLEKSRLLSDRFSAERPKGSFSTLEIQRTEQGDSAMYLCASSLGREQNTEAFFGQGTRLTVV.

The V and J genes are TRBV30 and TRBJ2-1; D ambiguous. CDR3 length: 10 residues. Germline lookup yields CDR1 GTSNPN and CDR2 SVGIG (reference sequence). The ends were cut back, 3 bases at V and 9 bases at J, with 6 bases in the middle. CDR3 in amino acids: CAWRGSEQFF. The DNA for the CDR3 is TGTGCCTGGAGGGGCAGTGAGCAGTTCTTC.

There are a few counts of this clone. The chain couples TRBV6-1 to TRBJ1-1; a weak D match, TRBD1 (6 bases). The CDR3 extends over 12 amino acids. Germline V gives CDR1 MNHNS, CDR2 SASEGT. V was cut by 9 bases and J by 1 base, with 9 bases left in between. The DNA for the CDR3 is TGTGCCAGTAAGGGGGAGAACACTGAAGCTTTCTTT. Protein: CASKGENTEAFF.

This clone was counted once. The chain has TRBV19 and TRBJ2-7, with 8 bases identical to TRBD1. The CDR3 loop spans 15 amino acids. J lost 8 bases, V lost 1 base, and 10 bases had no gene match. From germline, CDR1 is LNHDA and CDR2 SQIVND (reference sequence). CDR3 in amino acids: CASSIGQGAFVKQYF. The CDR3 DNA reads TGTGCCAGTAGTATAGGGCAGGGGGCATTCGTCAAGCAGTACTTC.

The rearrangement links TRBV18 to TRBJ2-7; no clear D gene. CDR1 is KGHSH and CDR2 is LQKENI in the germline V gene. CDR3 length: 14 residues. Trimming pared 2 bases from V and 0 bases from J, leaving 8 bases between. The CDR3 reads CASSPLPSSYEQYF. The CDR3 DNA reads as TGTGCCAGCTCACCATTGCCCAGCTCCTACGAGCAGTACTTC.

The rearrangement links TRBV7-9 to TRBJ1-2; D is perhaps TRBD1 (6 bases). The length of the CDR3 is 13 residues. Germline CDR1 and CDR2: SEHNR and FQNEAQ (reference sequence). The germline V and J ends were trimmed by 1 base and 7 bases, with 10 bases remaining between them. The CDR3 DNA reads TGTGCCAGCAGCTTAGTATGGGGGCTTGGCTACACCTTC. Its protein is CASSLVWGLGYTF.

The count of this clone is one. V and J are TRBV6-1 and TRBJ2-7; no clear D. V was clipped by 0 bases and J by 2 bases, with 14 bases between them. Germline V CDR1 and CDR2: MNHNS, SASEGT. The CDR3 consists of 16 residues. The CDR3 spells CASSEAHPQATYEQYF. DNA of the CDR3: TGTGCCAGCAGTGAAGCGCATCCCCAGGCGACCTACGAGCAGTACTTC.

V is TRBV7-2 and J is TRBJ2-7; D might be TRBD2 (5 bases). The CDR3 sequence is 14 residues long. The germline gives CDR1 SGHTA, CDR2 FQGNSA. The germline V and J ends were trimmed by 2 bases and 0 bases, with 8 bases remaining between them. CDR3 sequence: CASSLSRGSYEQYF. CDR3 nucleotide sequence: TGTGCCAGCAGCTTAAGCCGGGGCTCCTACGAGCAGTACTTC.

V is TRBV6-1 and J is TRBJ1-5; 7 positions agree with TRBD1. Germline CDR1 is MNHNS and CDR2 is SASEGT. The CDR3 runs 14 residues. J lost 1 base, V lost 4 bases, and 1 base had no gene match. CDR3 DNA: TGTGCCAGCAGTGGGGGACAGAGCAATCAGCCCCAGCATTTT. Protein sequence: CASSGGQSNQPQHF.

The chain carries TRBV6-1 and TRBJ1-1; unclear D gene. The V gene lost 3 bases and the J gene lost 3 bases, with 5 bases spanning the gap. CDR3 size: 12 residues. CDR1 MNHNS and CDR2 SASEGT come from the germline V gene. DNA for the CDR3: TGTGCCAGCAGTGACAGATACACTGAAGCTTTCTTT. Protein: CASSDRYTEAFF.

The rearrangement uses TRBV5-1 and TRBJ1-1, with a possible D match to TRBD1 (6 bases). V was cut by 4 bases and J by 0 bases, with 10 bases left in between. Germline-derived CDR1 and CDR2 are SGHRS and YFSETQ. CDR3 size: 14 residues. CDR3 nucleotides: TGCGCCAGCAGCAGACAGGTCCTGAACACTGAAGCTTTCTTT. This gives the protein CASSRQVLNTEAFF.